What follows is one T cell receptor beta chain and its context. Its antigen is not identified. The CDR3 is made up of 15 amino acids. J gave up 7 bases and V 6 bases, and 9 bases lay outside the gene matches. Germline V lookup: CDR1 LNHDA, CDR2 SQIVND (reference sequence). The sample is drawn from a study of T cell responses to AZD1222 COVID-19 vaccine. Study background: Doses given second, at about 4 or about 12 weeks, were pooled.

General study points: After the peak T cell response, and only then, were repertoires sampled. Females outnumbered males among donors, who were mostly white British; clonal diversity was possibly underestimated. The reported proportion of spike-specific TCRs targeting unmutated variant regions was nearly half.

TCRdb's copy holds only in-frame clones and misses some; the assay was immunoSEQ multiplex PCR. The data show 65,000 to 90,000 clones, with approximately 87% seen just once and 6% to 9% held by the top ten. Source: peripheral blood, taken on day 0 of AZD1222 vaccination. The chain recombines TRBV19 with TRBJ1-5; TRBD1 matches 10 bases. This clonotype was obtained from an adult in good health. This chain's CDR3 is CASRNGGQGGQPQHF. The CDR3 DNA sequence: TGTGCCAGTAGAAATGGTGGACAGGGGGGACAGCCCCAGCATTTT. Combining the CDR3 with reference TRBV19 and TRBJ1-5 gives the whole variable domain DGGITQSPKYLFRKEGQNVTLSCEQNLNHDAMYWYRQDPGQGLRLIYYSQIVNDFQKGDIAEGYSVSREKKESFPLTVTSAQKNPTAFYLCASRNGGQGGQPQHFGDGTRLSIL.